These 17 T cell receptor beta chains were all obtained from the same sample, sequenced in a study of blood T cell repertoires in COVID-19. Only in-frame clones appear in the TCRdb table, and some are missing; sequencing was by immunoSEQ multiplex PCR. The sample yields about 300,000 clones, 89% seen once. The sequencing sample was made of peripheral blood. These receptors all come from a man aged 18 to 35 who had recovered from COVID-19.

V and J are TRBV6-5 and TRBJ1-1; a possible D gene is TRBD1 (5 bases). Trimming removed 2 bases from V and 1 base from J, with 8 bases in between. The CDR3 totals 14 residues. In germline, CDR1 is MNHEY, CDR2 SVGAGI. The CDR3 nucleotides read TGTGCCAGCAGTTACGACAGTTCGAACACTGAAGCTTTCTTT. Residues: CASSYDSSNTEAFF.

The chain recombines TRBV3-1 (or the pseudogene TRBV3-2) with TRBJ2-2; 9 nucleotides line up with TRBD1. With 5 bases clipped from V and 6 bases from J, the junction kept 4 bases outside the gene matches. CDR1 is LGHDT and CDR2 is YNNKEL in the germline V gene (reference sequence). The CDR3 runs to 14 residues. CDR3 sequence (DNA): TGTGCCAGCAGCAGACAGGGGGTTCCCGGGGAGCTGTTTTTT. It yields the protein CASSRQGVPGELFF.

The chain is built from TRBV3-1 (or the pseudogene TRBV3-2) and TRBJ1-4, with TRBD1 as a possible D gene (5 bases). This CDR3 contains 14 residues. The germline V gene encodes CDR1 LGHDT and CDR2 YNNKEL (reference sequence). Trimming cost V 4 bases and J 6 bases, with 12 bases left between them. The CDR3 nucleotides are TGTGCCAGCAGCCCGGGGGGAAACCATGAAAAACTGTTTTTT. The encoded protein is CASSPGGNHEKLFF.

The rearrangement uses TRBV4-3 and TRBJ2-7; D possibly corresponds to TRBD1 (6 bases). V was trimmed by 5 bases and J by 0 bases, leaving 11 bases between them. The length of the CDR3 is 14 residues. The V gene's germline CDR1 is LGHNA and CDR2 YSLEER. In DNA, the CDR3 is TGCGCCAGCAGCGTAGACAGGAGCTCCTACGAGCAGTACTTC. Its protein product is CASSVDRSSYEQYF.

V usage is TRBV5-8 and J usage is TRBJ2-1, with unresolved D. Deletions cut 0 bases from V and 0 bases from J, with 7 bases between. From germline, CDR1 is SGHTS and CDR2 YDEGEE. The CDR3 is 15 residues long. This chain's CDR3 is CASSLGLISYNEQFF. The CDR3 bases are TGTGCCAGCAGCTTGGGCCTAATCTCCTACAATGAGCAGTTCTTC.

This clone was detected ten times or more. The CDR3: CSATSPLTHYEQYF. The CDR3 region has the DNA TGCAGCGCCACAAGTCCGCTTACCCATTACGAGCAGTACTTC. This chain uses TRBV29-1 with TRBJ2-7; the D is unclear. The CDR3 consists of 14 residues. Per the germline V gene, CDR1 is SQVTM and CDR2 is ANQGSEA. V was pared by 7 bases and J by 4 bases, with 20 bases between.

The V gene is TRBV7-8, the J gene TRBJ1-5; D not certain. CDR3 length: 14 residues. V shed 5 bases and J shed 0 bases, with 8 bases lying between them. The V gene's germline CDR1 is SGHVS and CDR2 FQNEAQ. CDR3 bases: TGTGCCAGCAGCATAGGGAGTAGCAATCAGCCCCAGCATTTT. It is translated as CASSIGSSNQPQHF. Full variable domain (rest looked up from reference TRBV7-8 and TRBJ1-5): GAGVSQSPRYKVAKRGQDVALRCDPISGHVSLFWYQQALGQGPEFLTYFQNEAQLDKSGLPSDRFFAERPEGSVSTLKIQRTQQEDSAVYLCASSIGSSNQPQHFGDGTRLSIL.

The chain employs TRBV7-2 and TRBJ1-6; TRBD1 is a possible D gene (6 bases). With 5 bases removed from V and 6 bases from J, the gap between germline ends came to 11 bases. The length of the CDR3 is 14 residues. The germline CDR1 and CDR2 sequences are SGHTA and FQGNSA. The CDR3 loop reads CASSPAGANSPLHF. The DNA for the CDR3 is TGTGCCAGCAGCCCCGCAGGGGCTAATTCACCCCTCCACTTT.

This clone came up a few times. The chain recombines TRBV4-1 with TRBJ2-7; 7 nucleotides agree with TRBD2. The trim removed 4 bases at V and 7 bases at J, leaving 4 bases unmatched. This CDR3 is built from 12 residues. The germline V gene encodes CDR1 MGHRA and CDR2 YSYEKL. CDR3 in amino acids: CASSLGGREQYF. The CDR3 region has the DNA TGCGCCAGCAGCCTCGGGGGGAGGGAGCAGTACTTC.

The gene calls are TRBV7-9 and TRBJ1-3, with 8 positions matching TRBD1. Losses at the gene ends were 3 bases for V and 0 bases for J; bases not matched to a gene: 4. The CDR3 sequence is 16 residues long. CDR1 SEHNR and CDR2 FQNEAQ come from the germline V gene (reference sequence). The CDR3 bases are TGTGCCAGCAGCTTCGGAGACAGGGGCTCTGGAAACACCATATATTTT. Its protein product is CASSFGDRGSGNTIYF. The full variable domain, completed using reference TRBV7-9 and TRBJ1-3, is DTGVSQNPRHKITKRGQNVTFRCDPISEHNRLYWYRQTLGQGPEFLTYFQNEAQLEKSRLLSDRFSAERPKGSFSTLEIQRTEQGDSAMYLCASSFGDRGSGNTIYFGEGSWLTVV.

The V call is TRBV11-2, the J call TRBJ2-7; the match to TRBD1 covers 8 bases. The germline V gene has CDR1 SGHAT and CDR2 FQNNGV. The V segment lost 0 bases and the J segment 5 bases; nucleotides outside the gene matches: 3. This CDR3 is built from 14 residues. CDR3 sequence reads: CASSLEVRGHEQYF. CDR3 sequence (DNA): TGTGCCAGCAGCTTAGAGGTCAGGGGGCACGAGCAGTACTTC.

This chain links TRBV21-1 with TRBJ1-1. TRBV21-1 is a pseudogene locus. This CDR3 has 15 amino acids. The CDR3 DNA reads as TGTGCCAGCAGCCCCCGGGAGAGGTTTAACACTGAAGCTTTCTTT. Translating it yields CASSPRERFNTEAFF.

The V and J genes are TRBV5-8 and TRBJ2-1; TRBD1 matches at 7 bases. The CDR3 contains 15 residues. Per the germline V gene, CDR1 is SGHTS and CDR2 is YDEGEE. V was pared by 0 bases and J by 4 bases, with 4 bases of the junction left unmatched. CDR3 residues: CASSLGDSLYNEQFF. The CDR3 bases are TGTGCCAGCAGCTTGGGGGACAGCCTATACAATGAGCAGTTCTTC.

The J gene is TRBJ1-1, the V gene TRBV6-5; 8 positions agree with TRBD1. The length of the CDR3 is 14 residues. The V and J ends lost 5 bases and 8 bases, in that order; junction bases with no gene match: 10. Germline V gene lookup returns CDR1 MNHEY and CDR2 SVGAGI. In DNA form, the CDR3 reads TGTGCCAGCAGTCTATCCCCCCGGGACAGGGAAGCTTTCTTT. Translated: CASSLSPRDREAFF.

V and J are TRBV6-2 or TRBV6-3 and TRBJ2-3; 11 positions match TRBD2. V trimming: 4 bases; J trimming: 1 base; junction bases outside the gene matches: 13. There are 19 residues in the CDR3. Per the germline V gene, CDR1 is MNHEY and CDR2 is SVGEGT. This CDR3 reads CASSFLAGGRRIRTDTQYF. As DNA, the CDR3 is TGTGCCAGCAGTTTCCTAGCGGGGGGACGGAGGATCCGCACAGATACGCAGTATTTT.

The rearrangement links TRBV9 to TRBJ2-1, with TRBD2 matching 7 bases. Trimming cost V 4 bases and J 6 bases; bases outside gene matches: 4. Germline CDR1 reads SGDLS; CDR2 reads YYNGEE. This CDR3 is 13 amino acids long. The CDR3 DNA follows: TGTGCCAGCAGCCCCTGGGGGGGCAATGAGCAGTTCTTC. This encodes CASSPWGGNEQFF.

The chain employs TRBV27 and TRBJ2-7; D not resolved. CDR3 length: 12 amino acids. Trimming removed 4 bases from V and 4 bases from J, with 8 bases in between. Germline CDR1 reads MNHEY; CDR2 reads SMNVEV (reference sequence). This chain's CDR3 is CASSSDTYEQYF. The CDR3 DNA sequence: TGTGCCAGCAGTTCAGACACTTACGAGCAGTACTTC.